This T cell receptor beta chain originates from a study of blood T cell repertoires in COVID-19. Overall study context: Whether acute or convalescent, the COVID-19 samples came from the United States, Italy and Spain. In each case, the material was cDNA or gDNA derived from T cells, B-cell-depleted T cells, or PBMCs.

Study processing details: Estimation of nucleated cell counts was performed using reference gene primer amplification. Repertoires were generated with immunoSEQ multiplex PCR, while TCRdb's copy carries only in-frame clones and drops some. The V and J calls and clone size come from that table; D and trimming were worked out from the DNA. The sample lists 97,000 or so clones, approximately 90% seen once, with 1.5% to 2% in the top ten. Per the germline V gene, CDR1 is GTSNPN and CDR2 is SVGIG (reference sequence). This CDR3 contains 14 residues. The V gene lost 4 bases and the J gene lost 4 bases, with 11 bases spanning the gap.

The specimen sequenced was peripheral blood. This TCR was recovered from a man in his sixties with acute or convalescent COVID-19. The gene calls are TRBV30 and TRBJ2-6, with D hard to call. The CDR3 DNA sequence: TGTGCCTGGAATTTGGGCCGCGGGGCCAACGTCCTGACTTTC. Translation gives CAWNLGRGANVLTF.